This TCR beta chain was obtained from a study of cytomegalovirus exposure and HLA in healthy donors. A multiplex PCR was run with 60 Vbeta primers and 13 Jbeta primers. Only in-frame clones appear in the TCRdb table, and some are missing; sequencing was by immunoSEQ multiplex PCR. The repertoire includes 180,000 or so clones, less than 90% of them detected once, and around 1.4% sits in the top ten. This clone was recorded a few times. The ends lost 3 bases at V and 0 bases at J; junction bases unmatched: 4. The CDR3 extends over 18 amino acids. CDR1 is SGDLS and CDR2 is YYNGEE in the germline V gene. J is TRBJ2-6 and V is TRBV9; 12 bases line up with TRBD2. The sample comprised PBMCs. This receptor was taken from a girl aged 5-17 years in good health and CMV-seropositive. The CDR3 region is CASSEGLAGFSGANVLTF. In DNA form, the CDR3 reads TGTGCCAGCAGCGAAGGACTAGCGGGGTTCTCTGGGGCCAACGTCCTGACTTTC. Full variable domain (outside the CDR3, taken from reference TRBV9 and TRBJ2-6): DSGVTQTPKHLITATGQRVTLRCSPRSGDLSVYWYQQSLDQGLQFLIQYYNGEERAKGNILERFSAQQFPDLHSELNLSSLELGDSALYFCASSEGLAGFSGANVLTFGAGSRLTVL.